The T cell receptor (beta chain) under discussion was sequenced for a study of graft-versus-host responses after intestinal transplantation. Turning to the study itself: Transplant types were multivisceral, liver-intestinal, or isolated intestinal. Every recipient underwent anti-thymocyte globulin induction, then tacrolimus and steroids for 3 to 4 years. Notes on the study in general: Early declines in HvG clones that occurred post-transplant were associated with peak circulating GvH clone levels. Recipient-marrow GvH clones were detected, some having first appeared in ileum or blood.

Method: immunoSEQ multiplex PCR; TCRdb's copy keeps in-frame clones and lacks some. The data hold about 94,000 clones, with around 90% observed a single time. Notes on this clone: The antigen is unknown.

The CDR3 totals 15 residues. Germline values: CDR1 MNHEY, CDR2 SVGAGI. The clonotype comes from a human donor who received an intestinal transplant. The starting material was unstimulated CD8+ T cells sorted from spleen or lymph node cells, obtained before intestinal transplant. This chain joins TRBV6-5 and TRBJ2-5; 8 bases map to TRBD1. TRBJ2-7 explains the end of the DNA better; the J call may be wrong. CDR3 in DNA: TGTGCCAGCAGTTATACCGGGACAGGACTTTACGAGCAGTACTTC. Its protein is CASSYTGTGLYEQYF.